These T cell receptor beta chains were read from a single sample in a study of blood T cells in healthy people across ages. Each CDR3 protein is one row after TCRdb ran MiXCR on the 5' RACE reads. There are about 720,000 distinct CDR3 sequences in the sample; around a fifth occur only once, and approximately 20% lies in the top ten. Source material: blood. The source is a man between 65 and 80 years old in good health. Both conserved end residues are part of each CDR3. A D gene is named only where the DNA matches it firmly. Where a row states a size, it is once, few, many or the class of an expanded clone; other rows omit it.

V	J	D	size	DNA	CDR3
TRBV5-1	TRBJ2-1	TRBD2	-	TGCGCCAGCAGCTCTGGGGGCGGGGGGGCCGATGAGCAGTTCTTC	CASSSGGGGADEQFF
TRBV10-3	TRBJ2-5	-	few	TGTGCCATCAGGGCAGACGCGCAAGAGACCCAGTACTTC	CAIRADAQETQYF
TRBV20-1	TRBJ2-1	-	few	TGCAGTGCTAGCCCCTCAAACAATGAGCAGTTCTTC	CSASPSNNEQFF
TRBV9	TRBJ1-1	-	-	TGTGCCAGCAGCTCAGGTATATTAGGAGGGGTCAACATGAACACTGAAGCTTTCTTT	CASSSGILGGVNMNTEAFF
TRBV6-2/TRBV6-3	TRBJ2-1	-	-	TGTGCCAGCAGCGTTCCTAGCGTCTCCTACAATGAGCAGTTCTTC	CASSVPSVSYNEQFF
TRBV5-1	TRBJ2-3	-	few	TGCGCCAGCAGCTTGGTATGGCGGGCCGAAGGAGATACGCAGTATTTT	CASSLVWRAEGDTQYF
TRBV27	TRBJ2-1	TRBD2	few	TGTGCCAGCAGTCTTACTAGCGGGAGATACAATGAGCAGTTCTTC	CASSLTSGRYNEQFF
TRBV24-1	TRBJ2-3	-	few	TGTGCCACCAGTGATTTCGCCGGGCACTTCTCTGCGCAGTATTTT	CATSDFAGHFSAQYF
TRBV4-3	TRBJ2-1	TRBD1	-	TGCGCCAGCAGCCAGGAGTACAGGGGAAGCAATGAGCAGTTCTTC	CASSQEYRGSNEQFF
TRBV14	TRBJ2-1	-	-	TGTGCCAGCAGCCAACCAGGACTTTACAATGAGCAGTTCTTC	CASSQPGLYNEQFF
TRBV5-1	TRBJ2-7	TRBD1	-	TGCGCCAGCGGCTTGACAGGGACCACCTACGAGCAGTACTTC	CASGLTGTTYEQYF
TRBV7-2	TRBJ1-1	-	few	TGTGCCAGCAGCCCCTCCCGGGGGCACACTGAAGCTTTCTTT	CASSPSRGHTEAFF
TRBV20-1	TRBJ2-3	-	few	TGCAGTGCTAGGATGAGACAGGGAGGTCCAGATACGCAGTATTTT	CSARMRQGGPDTQYF
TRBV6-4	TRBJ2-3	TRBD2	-	TGTGCCAGCAGTGTTTACGCGGGGGGTGCGAGTACGCAGTATTTT	CASSVYAGGASTQYF
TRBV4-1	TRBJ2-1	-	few	TGCGCCAGCAGCCAAGATTTCGGACCCCCCTACAATGAGCAGTTCTTC	CASSQDFGPPYNEQFF
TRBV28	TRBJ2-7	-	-	TGTGCCAGCAGCTTATCCCGGGTCCCCTACGAGCAGTACTTC	CASSLSRVPYEQYF
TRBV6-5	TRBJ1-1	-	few	TGTGCCAGCAGTAGGGGCAGGGAGGCTTTCTTT	CASSRGREAFF
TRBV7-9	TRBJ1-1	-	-	TGTGCCAGCAGCAACCGGGACAAAAACACTGAAGCTTTCTTT	CASSNRDKNTEAFF
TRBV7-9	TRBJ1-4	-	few	TGTGCCAGCAGCTCAGGGGTTGAAAAACTGTTTTTT	CASSSGVEKLFF
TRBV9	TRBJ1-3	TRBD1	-	TGTGCCAGCAGCGTAACCGGGACAGGGGGTATGAACGGAAACACCATATATTTT	CASSVTGTGGMNGNTIYF
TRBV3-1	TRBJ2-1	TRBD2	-	TGTGCCAGCAGCCGCTTCAGACTAGCGGACCACTACAATGAGCAGTTCTTC	CASSRFRLADHYNEQFF
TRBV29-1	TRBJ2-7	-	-	TGCAGCGTTGAATTTGGGCTGGGGCCGTACGAGCAGTACTTC	CSVEFGLGPYEQYF
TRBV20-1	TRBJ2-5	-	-	TGCACTGCTAGAGACCCCCTCAGGGGGGACGGGGAGACCCAGTACTTC	CTARDPLRGDGETQYF
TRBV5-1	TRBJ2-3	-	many	TGCGCCAGCAGCTTGGGAAGCTCTAGCACAGATACGCAGTATTTT	CASSLGSSSTDTQYF
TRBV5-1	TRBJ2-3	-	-	TGCGCCAGCAGCTTGGCCATAGAGACAGATACGCAGTATTTT	CASSLAIETDTQYF
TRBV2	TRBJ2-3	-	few	TGTGCCAGCACAGGACATGTCACAGATACGCAGTATTTT	CASTGHVTDTQYF
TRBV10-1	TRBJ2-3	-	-	TGCGCCAGCAGAGCGACCGGGACACCCAGGGATACGCAGTATTTT	CASRATGTPRDTQYF
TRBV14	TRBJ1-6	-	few	TGTGCCAGCAGCCGGGACATTCCCCCTGAAAGGAGGACGCCCCTCCACTTT	CASSRDIPPERRTPLHF
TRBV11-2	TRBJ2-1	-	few	TGTGCCAGCAGAGGGGTCAACAATGAGCAGTTCTTC	CASRGVNNEQFF
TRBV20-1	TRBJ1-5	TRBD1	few	TGCAGTGCTCCCGGACAGGGGGAACAGCCCCAGCATTTT	CSAPGQGEQPQHF
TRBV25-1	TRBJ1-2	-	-	TGTGCCAGCAGTGAGTTTCGAGGCTCTAACTATGGCTACACCTTC	CASSEFRGSNYGYTF
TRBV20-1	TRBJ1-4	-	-	TGCAGTGCTAGAGATTTGCGGAGGAATGAAAAACTGTTTTTT	CSARDLRRNEKLFF
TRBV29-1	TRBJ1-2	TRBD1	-	TGCAGCGACGACAGGGGATATGGCTACACCTTC	CSDDRGYGYTF
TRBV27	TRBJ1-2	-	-	TGTGCCAGCAGCGACGGATACTATGGCTACACCTTC	CASSDGYYGYTF
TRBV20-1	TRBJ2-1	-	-	TGCAGTGCTAGAGATTTCCGGGCCACTAACAATGAGCAGTTCTTC	CSARDFRATNNEQFF
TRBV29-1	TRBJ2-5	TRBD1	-	TGCAGCGTTCTGGGACAGGGGGCCGGGGAGACCCAGTACTTC	CSVLGQGAGETQYF
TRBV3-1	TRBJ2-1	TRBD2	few	TGTGCCAGCAGCCAAGAGGCGGGACTAATCAACAATGAGCAGTTCTTC	CASSQEAGLINNEQFF
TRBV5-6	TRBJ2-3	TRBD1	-	TGTGCCAGCAGCTTGCGTTTGCAGGGGGCAACAGATACGCAGTATTTT	CASSLRLQGATDTQYF
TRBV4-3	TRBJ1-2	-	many	TGCGCCAGCAGCCAACAAACAGGGAGCTATGGCTACACCTTC	CASSQQTGSYGYTF
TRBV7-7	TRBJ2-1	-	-	TGTGCCAGCAGCTTAGCGCTGGGGCCATACAATGAGCAGTTCTTC	CASSLALGPYNEQFF
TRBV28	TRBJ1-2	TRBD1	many	TGTGCCAGCACTCCTACAGGGGGAATCTATGGCTACACCTTC	CASTPTGGIYGYTF
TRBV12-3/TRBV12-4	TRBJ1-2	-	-	TGTGCCAGCAGCCCGGAGTCGGCAGGCGTTAACTATGGCTACACCTTC	CASSPESAGVNYGYTF